This T cell receptor beta chain was retrieved from a study of blood T cell repertoires in COVID-19. Study as a whole: Collection of acute and convalescent COVID-19 samples took place in the United States, Italy and Spain.

Measured with immunoSEQ multiplex PCR; TCRdb has only the in-frame clones, and not every one. The table includes about 110,000 clones, around 88% detected once. The receptor was isolated from a man in his fifties or sixties with active or convalescent COVID-19. The sequenced material came from peripheral blood.

The CDR3 DNA is TGTGCCAGCAGTCCGAACAGGGGGTTGAGCAATCAGCCCCAGCATTTT. As protein: CASSPNRGLSNQPQHF. The chain combines TRBV28 with TRBJ1-5, with 8 bases matching TRBD1. Germline CDR1 and CDR2: MDHEN and SYDVKM. The CDR3 spans 16 residues. Trimming at V came to 5 bases and at J to 1 base, leaving 7 bases not matched to a gene. Based on the CDR3 plus reference TRBV28 and TRBJ1-5, the full variable domain is DVKVTQSSRYLVKRTGEKVFLECVQDMDHENMFWYRQDPGLGLRLIYFSYDVKMKEKGDIPEGYSVSREKKERFSLILESASTNQTSMYLCASSPNRGLSNQPQHFGDGTRLSIL.